Below, 5 T cell receptor beta chains from the same sample are listed, as sequenced in a study of T cells in Graves' hyperthyroidism and ophthalmopathy. Researchers amplified the TCR beta CDR3 regions from RNA transcripts. TCR CDR3 regions were first amplified by RT-PCR with HTBI primers. One entry per CDR3 protein, called by TCRdb with MiXCR from the multiplex PCR reads. The repertoire includes around 490,000 distinct CDR3 sequences, less than 20% of them detected once, and 40% to 50% sits in the top ten. Sequencing was done on a sample of blood. The receptors shown here come from a middle-aged man with Graves' ophthalmopathy.

V gene TRBV7-8 combines with J gene TRBJ1-2; D gene uncertain. From germline, CDR1 is SGHVS and CDR2 FQNEAQ. The CDR3 is 12 amino acids. V lost 5 bases, J lost 6 bases, and 10 bases lay in between. The CDR3 loop reads CASSARRDGYTF. The CDR3 DNA sequence: TGTGCCAGCAGCGCCAGGCGGGATGGCTACACCTTC.

This clonotype was recorded at least ten times. The chain combines TRBV30 with TRBJ2-2; weak D call: TRBD1 (6 bases). CDR1 and CDR2 from the germline V gene are GTSNPN and SVGIG (reference sequence). This CDR3 region has 13 residues. V was clipped by 4 bases and J by 1 base, with 7 bases between them. As DNA, the CDR3 is TGTGCCTGGATGGGACAGAACACCGGGGAGCTGTTTTTT. It yields the protein CAWMGQNTGELFF.

At least ten counts were recorded for this clonotype. The J gene is TRBJ2-3, the V gene TRBV28; D unclear. The germline V and J ends were trimmed by 2 bases and 5 bases, with 17 bases remaining between them. Looked up from germline, CDR1 is MDHEN and CDR2 is SYDVKM. The CDR3 runs to 16 residues. This CDR3 reads CASSLTAVIVGDTQYF. DNA of the CDR3: TGTGCCAGCAGTTTAACTGCTGTAATCGTTGGAGATACGCAGTATTTT.

V gene TRBV29-1 combines with J gene TRBJ1-3; unclear D gene. The CDR3 is made up of 13 amino acids. The ends were cut back, 4 bases at V and 4 bases at J, with 11 bases in the middle. The germline CDR1 and CDR2 sequences are SQVTM and ANQGSEA. This chain's CDR3 is CSVGAGYGNTIYF. The CDR3 nucleotides are TGCAGCGTTGGTGCTGGATACGGAAACACCATATATTTT.

This clonotype occurred many times. The rearrangement uses TRBV7-2 and TRBJ2-1; the D gene is possibly TRBD2 (7 bases). V lost 4 bases, J lost 8 bases, and 18 bases lay in between. Germline V CDR1 and CDR2: SGHTA, FQGNSA. The CDR3 runs to 15 residues. CDR3 nucleotide sequence: TGTGCCAGCAGCTGGGGGGGCAGGACTTATGATGAGCAGTTCTTC. It is translated as CASSWGGRTYDEQFF.